These 32 T cell receptor beta chains were all obtained from the same sample, sequenced in a study of identical twins. TCRdb re-called the 5' RACE reads with MiXCR, one entry per CDR3 protein. The sample includes 15,000 to 20,000 distinct CDR3 sequences, 69% of them seen just once. Sequenced input: memory (CD45RO+) T cells sorted from blood. The receptors here all came from a woman aged 18-29 years in good health. This table probably holds off-target reads from a library built for another chain.

The chain uses TRBV29-1 and TRBJ2-3; 7 bases map to TRBD1. Germline CDR1 SQVTM, CDR2 ANQGSEA. Unmatched junction bases numbered 7, after V lost 3 bases and J lost 4 bases. The CDR3 is made up of 14 amino acids. CDR3 sequence reads: CSVEILQGADTQYF. The DNA for the CDR3 is TGCAGCGTTGAGATCCTTCAGGGGGCAGATACGCAGTATTTT.

This clonotype has more than one count but fewer than ten. The chain employs TRBV28 and TRBJ1-2; D remains unclear. V was clipped by 4 bases and J by 0 bases, with 0 bases between them. Per germline, CDR1 MDHEN and CDR2 SYDVKM. CDR3 length: 11 amino acids. This CDR3 is CASSSNYGYTF. CDR3 nucleotides: TGTGCCAGCAGTTCTAACTATGGCTACACCTTC.

V usage is TRBV11-2 and J usage is TRBJ2-7, with D maybe TRBD1 (5 bases). V was shortened by 5 bases and J by 5 bases, with 19 bases between the two germline ends. Germline V lookup: CDR1 SGHAT, CDR2 FQNNGV. This CDR3 contains 15 residues. CDR3 DNA: TGTGCCAGCAGCCCCAGCAAATTTAGGGGTGACGAGCAGTACTTC. It yields the protein CASSPSKFRGDEQYF. Looking up the rest from reference TRBV11-2 and TRBJ2-7 gives the full variable domain: EAGVAQSPRYKIIEKRQSVAFWCNPISGHATLYWYQQILGQGPKLLIQFQNNGVVDDSQLPKDRFSAERLKGVDSTLKIQPAKLEDSAVYLCASSPSKFRGDEQYFGPGTRLTVT.

The chain couples TRBV29-1 to TRBJ1-2; D not certain. Germline-derived CDR1 and CDR2 are SQVTM and ANQGSEA. The CDR3 spans 11 residues. V gave up 7 bases and J gave up 4 bases, with 10 bases separating them. The CDR3 DNA sequence: TGCAGCGGCGTTAATTTCTATGGCTACACCTTC. Residues: CSGVNFYGYTF.

This clonotype was counted only a few times. The V call is TRBV7-8, the J call TRBJ2-1; D is perhaps TRBD1 or TRBD2 (5 bases each). The germline V gene encodes CDR1 SGHVS and CDR2 FQNEAQ. The CDR3 spans 16 residues. The V gene lost 6 bases and the J gene lost 4 bases, with 19 bases spanning the gap. CDR3 nucleotide sequence: TGTGCCAGCAGAAGGTCCGGGGACGATGATTACAATGAGCAGTTCTTC. This sequence encodes CASRRSGDDDYNEQFF. The full variable domain, rest sourced from reference TRBV7-8 and TRBJ2-1, is GAGVSQSPRYKVAKRGQDVALRCDPISGHVSLFWYQQALGQGPEFLTYFQNEAQLDKSGLPSDRFFAERPEGSVSTLKIQRTQQEDSAVYLCASRRSGDDDYNEQFFGPGTRLTVL.

J is TRBJ2-1 and V is TRBV6-2 or TRBV6-3, with 8 bases that match TRBD1. This CDR3 contains 16 residues. CDR1 MNHEY and CDR2 SVGEGT come from the germline V gene. The V and J ends lost 2 bases and 7 bases, in that order; junction bases with no gene match: 10. In DNA, the CDR3 is TGTGCCAGCAGTTACGGTTGGGACAGGCCTCTGAATGAGCAGTTCTTC. It translates to CASSYGWDRPLNEQFF.

The chain combines TRBV5-1 with TRBJ2-2; no firm D call. The CDR3 spans 15 residues. CDR1 and CDR2 from the germline V gene are SGHRS and YFSETQ. V lost 0 bases, J lost 4 bases, and 10 bases lay in between. This chain's CDR3 is CASSLDMPVTGELFF. Written as DNA, the CDR3 is TGCGCCAGCAGCTTGGACATGCCGGTCACCGGGGAGCTGTTTTTT.

Only one count was recorded for this clonotype. The chain is built from TRBV15 and TRBJ1-2; D gene unclear. Trimming cost V 3 bases and J 4 bases, with 9 bases left between them. The CDR3 has 13 residues. CDR1 is LNHNV, CDR2 YYDKDF, per germline (reference sequence). CDR3 protein: CATSSSRFYGYTF. CDR3 bases: TGTGCCACCAGCAGCTCTAGGTTCTATGGCTACACCTTC. Looking up the rest from reference TRBV15 and TRBJ1-2 gives the full variable domain: DAMVIQNPRYQVTQFGKPVTLSCSQTLNHNVMYWYQQKSSQAPKLLFHYYDKDFNNEADTPDNFQSRRPNTSFCFLDIRSPGLGDTAMYLCATSSSRFYGYTFGSGTRLTVV.

V gene TRBV4-1 combines with J gene TRBJ1-5; maybe TRBD1 (5 bases). V lost 4 bases and J 3 bases, leaving 10 bases between the germline ends. The CDR3 covers 14 residues. The germline V gene encodes CDR1 MGHRA and CDR2 YSYEKL. CDR3 amino acids: CASSRPGANQPQHF. CDR3 coding DNA: TGCGCCAGCAGCCGACCCGGGGCCAATCAGCCCCAGCATTTT.

This clonotype was found a few times. V and J are TRBV18 and TRBJ2-7; possible D gene TRBD1, 6 bases. V was clipped by 3 bases and J by 9 bases, with 12 bases between them. The germline V gene has CDR1 KGHSH and CDR2 LQKENI. This CDR3 has 12 residues. CDR3 residues: CASSPGQSAQYF. DNA of the CDR3: TGTGCCAGCTCACCTGGACAGTCCGCGCAGTACTTC.

This chain uses TRBV20-1 with TRBJ2-1; the match to TRBD2 covers 12 bases. The V and J ends lost 1 base and 0 bases, in that order; junction bases with no gene match: 10. The V gene's germline CDR1 is DFQATT and CDR2 SNEGSKA (reference sequence). The CDR3 is made up of 19 amino acids. CDR3: CSARALGLAGISSYNEQFF. For the CDR3, the DNA is TGCAGTGCTAGAGCCCTCGGACTAGCGGGAATCAGCTCCTACAATGAGCAGTTCTTC.

The chain carries TRBV29-1 and TRBJ2-3; D unclear. Germline V CDR1 and CDR2: SQVTM, ANQGSEA. V was shortened by 4 bases and J by 4 bases, with 3 bases between the two germline ends. The CDR3 has 10 residues. CDR3 in DNA: TGCAGCGTTGCGCCAGATACGCAGTATTTT. This encodes CSVAPDTQYF.

The chain recombines TRBV29-1 with TRBJ1-1, with TRBD1 matching over 7 bases. Germline lookup yields CDR1 SQVTM and CDR2 ANQGSEA. The junction had 5 bases not matched to a gene; V was cut back by 1 base and J by 6 bases. The CDR3 is 13 amino acids. This CDR3 reads CSVEALTGSEAFF. The CDR3 region has the DNA TGCAGCGTTGAAGCATTGACAGGGTCTGAAGCTTTCTTT.

This clonotype was observed a handful of times. The V call is TRBV20-1, the J call TRBJ2-5, with D hard to call. Per the germline V gene, CDR1 is DFQATT and CDR2 is SNEGSKA (reference sequence). This CDR3 contains 13 residues. Trimming stripped 3 bases from V and 5 bases from J, with 13 bases between. CDR3 coding DNA: TGCAGTGCTAGGAGGCCGGTGTCGGAGACCCAGTACTTC. Translating it yields CSARRPVSETQYF.

The chain has TRBV7-9 and TRBJ2-1, with a weak D call TRBD1 (6 bases). The V gene lost 5 bases and the J gene lost 4 bases, with 12 bases spanning the gap. The germline V gene has CDR1 SEHNR and CDR2 FQNEAQ (reference sequence). The CDR3 covers 14 residues. Here the CDR3 reads CASSDRLEYNEQFF. DNA for the CDR3: TGTGCCAGCAGCGACAGGCTTGAGTACAATGAGCAGTTCTTC.

The J gene is TRBJ2-5, the V gene TRBV6-1, with D hard to call. The CDR3 totals 13 residues. Germline V gene sequence: CDR1 MNHNS, CDR2 SASEGT. The V end was cut by 6 bases, the J end by 2 bases, with 10 bases between. The CDR3 region is CASSVNPQETQYF. CDR3 DNA: TGTGCCAGCAGCGTCAACCCTCAAGAGACCCAGTACTTC.

This sequence joins TRBV4-3 and TRBJ2-7; 11 bases line up with TRBD2. The CDR3 is 16 residues long. With V trimmed by 4 bases and J by 1 base, 6 bases remained unmatched. Germline CDR1 reads LGHNA; CDR2 reads YSLEER. The CDR3 is CASSRYGTSGSYEQYF. The CDR3 region has the DNA TGCGCCAGCAGCCGCTACGGGACTAGCGGATCCTACGAGCAGTACTTC.

The rearrangement uses TRBV25-1 and TRBJ2-6; 9 bases match TRBD1. This CDR3 is built from 20 residues. Germline trimming cut 2 bases from V and 3 bases from J; bases unmatched to any gene: 14. Germline assignment: CDR1 MGHDK and CDR2 SYGVNS. CDR3 sequence: CASSETRTGAISGGANVLTF. DNA for the CDR3: TGTGCCAGCAGTGAAACCCGGACAGGGGCGATTTCAGGTGGGGCCAACGTCCTGACTTTC.

This chain uses TRBV28 with TRBJ1-5; 8 nucleotides line up with TRBD1. The ends lost 4 bases at V and 3 bases at J; junction bases unmatched: 5. The CDR3 has 15 amino acids. Germline V gene sequence: CDR1 MDHEN, CDR2 SYDVKM. The CDR3 reads CASSYVTGVNQPQHF. CDR3 DNA: TGTGCCAGCAGTTACGTGACAGGGGTCAATCAGCCCCAGCATTTT.

V and J are TRBV29-1 and TRBJ1-2; no reliable D call. Germline loops: CDR1 SQVTM, CDR2 ANQGSEA. Trimming stripped 5 bases from V and 1 base from J, with 11 bases between. The CDR3 runs to 13 residues. Here the CDR3 reads CSVRTLFNYGYTF. As DNA, the CDR3 is TGCAGCGTTCGTACTCTCTTTAACTATGGCTACACCTTC.

This clonotype was found a few times. The V gene is TRBV29-1, the J gene TRBJ1-1; D gene uncertain. This CDR3 comprises 14 residues. With 7 bases removed from V and 7 bases from J, the gap between germline ends came to 22 bases. Germline V gives CDR1 SQVTM, CDR2 ANQGSEA. This CDR3 is CSAEWRGGRNEAFF. The CDR3 DNA reads as TGCAGCGCCGAGTGGCGGGGAGGTCGGAATGAAGCTTTCTTT.

The chain carries TRBV7-6 and TRBJ2-6; D is ambiguous. CDR3 length: 17 amino acids. From germline, CDR1 is SGHVS and CDR2 FNYEAQ. V lost 2 bases and J lost 0, with 11 bases in between. CDR3 region: CASSLLGTISGANVLTF. CDR3 DNA: TGTGCCAGCAGCTTATTGGGCACCATCTCTGGGGCCAACGTCCTGACTTTC. Drawing the rest from reference TRBV7-6 and TRBJ2-6, the complete variable domain is GAGVSQSPRYKVTKRGQDVALRCDPISGHVSLYWYRQALGQGPEFLTYFNYEAQQDKSGLPNDRFSAERPEGSISTLTIQRTEQRDSAMYRCASSLLGTISGANVLTFGAGSRLTVL.

Regarding this clonotype: The junction differs from germline at one of its ends, possibly a read error. The rearrangement links TRBV12-3 or TRBV12-4 to TRBJ2-3; D might be TRBD2 (6 bases). The CDR3 has 14 amino acids. The CDR3 here is CARSWDSFTDTQYF. The CDR3 DNA is TGTGCCAGAAGTTGGGACTCATTCACAGATACGCAGTATTTT.

V usage is TRBV28 and J usage is TRBJ2-3; maybe TRBD1 (5 bases). CDR1 is MDHEN and CDR2 is SYDVKM in the germline V gene. This CDR3 has 15 amino acids. Trimming removed 4 bases from V and 2 bases from J, with 13 bases in between. CDR3 amino acids: CASSSVRVNTDTQYF. CDR3 coding DNA: TGTGCCAGCAGTTCAGTCAGGGTGAACACAGATACGCAGTATTTT.

This chain links TRBV18 with TRBJ2-1; D might be TRBD1 (5 bases). CDR3 length equals 14 residues. Germline-derived CDR1 and CDR2 are KGHSH and LQKENI. The ends were cut back, 2 bases at V and 7 bases at J, with 12 bases in the middle. CDR3 bases: TGTGCCAGCTCACCAGGGGCAGCCAGTAATGAGCAGTTCTTC. Amino acid sequence: CASSPGAASNEQFF.

This clonotype was observed a handful of times. The chain uses TRBV29-1 and TRBJ2-1, with D possibly being TRBD1 or TRBD2 (5 bases each). With 8 bases removed from V and 5 bases from J, the gap between germline ends came to 13 bases. The CDR3 consists of 12 residues. CDR1 SQVTM and CDR2 ANQGSEA come from the germline V gene. CDR3 protein: CSSGTLHNEQFF. The CDR3 DNA reads TGCAGCTCCGGGACGCTACACAATGAGCAGTTCTTC.

CDR3 coding DNA: TGTGCCAGCAGCTATGCGTATGGCTACACCTTC. Encoded protein: CASSYAYGYTF. The V gene is TRBV11-2, the J gene TRBJ1-2, with D hard to call. The V gene's germline CDR1 is SGHAT and CDR2 FQNNGV. Trimming removed 4 bases from V and 5 bases from J, with 5 bases in between. This CDR3 comprises 11 residues.

The chain is built from TRBV7-3 and TRBJ2-3, with unresolved D. V was cut by 4 bases and J by 2 bases, with 13 bases left in between. The CDR3 loop spans 15 amino acids. The germline V gene encodes CDR1 SGHTA and CDR2 FQGTGA. The DNA of the CDR3 is TGTGCCAGCAGCTACAACAGCTTAGCCACAGATACGCAGTATTTT. This codes for CASSYNSLATDTQYF.

The gene calls are TRBV20-1 and TRBJ2-1; 7 nucleotides match TRBD2. The CDR3 totals 15 residues. Germline loops: CDR1 DFQATT, CDR2 SNEGSKA (reference sequence). Losses at the gene ends were 5 bases for V and 7 bases for J; bases not matched to a gene: 14. Written as DNA, the CDR3 is TGCAGTGCTCTAAAGGGGCTAGCGGTATTGAATGAGCAGTTCTTC. Encoded protein: CSALKGLAVLNEQFF.

This clonotype has a single count. The chain links TRBV29-1 to TRBJ2-7; D is undetermined. Per germline, CDR1 SQVTM and CDR2 ANQGSEA. The CDR3 has 12 residues. Trimming took 0 bases from V and 5 from J, leaving 8 bases between them. The CDR3: CSVEDSTDEQYF. The CDR3 nucleotides read TGCAGCGTTGAAGATAGTACCGACGAGCAGTACTTC.

This chain uses TRBV5-4 with TRBJ2-5; perhaps D is TRBD1 or TRBD2 (5 bases each). The germline V gene has CDR1 SGHNT and CDR2 YYREEE (reference sequence). The CDR3 loop spans 14 amino acids. The ends were cut back, 0 bases at V and 4 bases at J, with 10 bases in the middle. For the CDR3, the DNA is TGTGCCAGCAGCTTGGACCAGGGACGAGAGACCCAGTACTTC. Translating it yields CASSLDQGRETQYF.

This clonotype was counted only a few times. V is TRBV23-1 and J is TRBJ2-3, with no clear D. TRBV23-1 is filed as an ORF, its function uncertain. The CDR3 has 10 amino acids. The V end was cut by 8 bases, the J end by 3 bases, with 3 bases between. In nucleotides, the CDR3 is TGCGCCAGCCGGACAGATACGCAGTATTTT. This codes for CASRTDTQYF.